The 13 T cell receptor beta chains given below trace back to one sample, sequenced in a study of T cells after posttransplantation cyclophosphamide. Here immunoSEQ multiplex PCR was the method, and the copy in TCRdb shows in-frame clones only, minus some. The table records 36,000 or so clones without singletons, the ten largest covering 1% to 1.5%. The sequencing sample was made of PBMCs. The receptors here all came from a girl aged 5-17 years in good health, CMV-negative, and a related stem cell transplant donor.

Many counts were recorded for this clone. The chain couples TRBV5-1 to TRBJ1-1, with D perhaps matching TRBD1 (5 bases). The germline V gene has CDR1 SGHRS and CDR2 YFSETQ. Trimming took 4 bases from V and 1 from J, leaving 17 bases between them. The CDR3 is 16 amino acids. The CDR3 here is CASSPRERRGNTEAFF. DNA for the CDR3: TGCGCCAGCAGCCCCAGGGAAAGAAGGGGGAACACTGAAGCTTTCTTT. The full variable domain, in which reference TRBV5-1 and TRBJ1-1 provide the parts outside the CDR3, is KAGVTQTPRYLIKTRGQQVTLSCSPISGHRSVSWYQQTPGQGLQFLFEYFSETQRNKGNFPGRFSGRQFSNSRSEMNVSTLELGDSALYLCASSPRERRGNTEAFFGQGTRLTVV.

This sequence joins TRBV7-3 and TRBJ2-3; 8 bases map to TRBD2. The CDR3 contains 15 residues. V lost 3 bases, J lost 5 bases, and 7 bases stayed unmatched. CDR1 SGHTA and CDR2 FQGTGA come from the germline V gene. CDR3 in DNA: TGTGCCAGCAGCTTCAGCGGGAGAGGGGTAGATACGCAGTATTTT. It encodes CASSFSGRGVDTQYF.

This clone was detected a few times. This chain links TRBV9 with TRBJ2-7; D unclear. The CDR3 spans 13 residues. CDR1 and CDR2 from the germline V gene are SGDLS and YYNGEE. V was cut by 2 bases and J by 6 bases, with 12 bases left in between. CDR3 sequence: CASSVGQVAEQYF. CDR3 in DNA: TGTGCCAGCAGCGTCGGTCAGGTCGCCGAGCAGTACTTC.

The chain has TRBV28 and TRBJ1-1; no definite D call. The CDR3 spans 14 residues. Germline V gene lookup returns CDR1 MDHEN and CDR2 SYDVKM. Deletions cut 4 bases from V and 0 bases from J, with 9 bases between. CDR3: CASSSGGMNTEAFF. The CDR3 nucleotides are TGTGCCAGCAGTTCAGGAGGCATGAACACTGAAGCTTTCTTT.

This clone was detected a few times. The V gene is TRBV28, the J gene TRBJ2-7; 15 nucleotides match TRBD2. Germline CDR1 reads MDHEN; CDR2 reads SYDVKM. The CDR3 contains 17 residues. V gave up 5 bases and J gave up 5 bases; unmatched junction bases: 10. The CDR3, as DNA: TGTGCCAGCAGTGCCGCGGGACTAGCGGGAGGTTCCGACGAGCAGTACTTC. Amino acids: CASSAAGLAGGSDEQYF.

The sample holds many counts of this clone. The rearrangement uses TRBV28 and TRBJ2-1; 9 bases agree with TRBD1. There are 14 residues in the CDR3. Germline V lookup: CDR1 MDHEN, CDR2 SYDVKM. V lost 8 bases and J lost 5; bases outside the gene matches: 7. CDR3 sequence: CASESGTGNNEQFF. The CDR3 region has the DNA TGTGCCAGCGAATCCGGGACAGGGAACAATGAGCAGTTCTTC.

V and J are TRBV7-8 and TRBJ2-7; TRBD2 aligns across 14 bases. V lost 4 bases to trimming and J lost 3 bases; unmatched junction nucleotides: 5. Germline CDR1 SGHVS, CDR2 FQNEAQ. This CDR3 spans 16 amino acids. The CDR3 sequence is CASSWGTSGGFYEQYF. CDR3 in DNA: TGTGCCAGCAGCTGGGGGACTAGCGGGGGCTTCTACGAGCAGTACTTC.

V usage is TRBV28 and J usage is TRBJ2-3; the match to TRBD2 covers 11 bases. CDR3 length: 16 amino acids. Germline CDR1 is MDHEN and CDR2 is SYDVKM. V lost 8 bases to trimming and J lost 5 bases; unmatched junction nucleotides: 12. The CDR3 region is CASVQLSGGGGDTQYF. For the CDR3, the DNA is TGTGCCAGCGTACAACTTAGCGGGGGGGGAGGAGATACGCAGTATTTT. The whole variable domain, remainder taken from reference TRBV28 and TRBJ2-3, is DVKVTQSSRYLVKRTGEKVFLECVQDMDHENMFWYRQDPGLGLRLIYFSYDVKMKEKGDIPEGYSVSREKKERFSLILESASTNQTSMYLCASVQLSGGGGDTQYFGPGTRLTVL.

Of note for this clone: One junction end does not reproduce the germline sequence, and a read error may be involved. The chain links TRBV30 to TRBJ2-5; 8 bases map to TRBD1. Gene TRBJ2-7 matches the end of the DNA better, so the J call may be wrong. This CDR3 has 12 amino acids. Germline CDR1 is GTSNPN and CDR2 is SVGIG (reference sequence). CDR3 in amino acids: CAWGTGSHEQYF. For the CDR3, the DNA is TGTGCCTGGGGGACAGGCTCCCACGAGCAGTACTTC.

In this sample, this clone turned up many times. This chain uses TRBV15 with TRBJ1-6, with no clear D. With 1 base removed from V and 4 bases from J, the gap between germline ends came to 14 bases. The CDR3 spans 17 residues. Germline V gene sequence: CDR1 LNHNV, CDR2 YYDKDF (reference sequence). CDR3 coding DNA: TGTGCCACCAGCAGAGTTTTTGGTCGGTCTTATAATTCACCCCTCCACTTT. Its protein product is CATSRVFGRSYNSPLHF.

This clone was seen many times. The chain couples TRBV6-5 to TRBJ1-2; weak D call: TRBD1 (6 bases). The CDR3 is 15 residues long. Germline V lookup: CDR1 MNHEY, CDR2 SVGAGI. Between the trimmed V and J ends, which lost 2 bases and 8 bases, there was a span of 18 bases. The CDR3, as DNA: TGTGCCAGCAGTTACAGGGACACCTTCCGCCAAGGCTACACCTTC. Translating gives CASSYRDTFRQGYTF.

The chain recombines TRBV28 with TRBJ1-5; D is perhaps TRBD1 (5 bases). Trimming shortened V by 6 bases and J by 4 bases, and 28 bases separated the two germline ends. Germline V gene data show CDR1 as MDHEN and CDR2 as SYDVKM. CDR3 length: 19 residues. The CDR3 DNA is TGTGCCAGCAGGGGGAGCGCGGAACGAGCGGGGCATGGAAATCAGCCCCAGCATTTT. Its translation is CASRGSAERAGHGNQPQHF.

The rearrangement links TRBV27 to TRBJ2-1; 10 bases match TRBD2. With V trimmed by 8 bases and J by 0 bases, 13 bases remained unmatched. The CDR3 runs 18 residues. Germline-derived CDR1 and CDR2 are MNHEY and SMNVEV (reference sequence). CDR3 region: CASGQRFSSGSSYNEQFF. The CDR3 region has the DNA TGTGCCAGCGGCCAACGCTTCTCTAGCGGGAGCTCCTACAATGAGCAGTTCTTC.